This TCR beta chain emerged from a study of regulatory T cells in long-lasting Graves disease. Investigators prepared the TCR beta libraries by applying iRepertoire HTBI primers and Arm-PCR of CDR3 regions. TCRdb ran MiXCR on the multiplex PCR reads and lists one entry per CDR3 protein. The profile shows a few hundred thousand distinct CDR3 sequences, about 13% of them singletons. Time point reported: newly diagnosed GD, antithyroid drugs for less than 3 months. RNA from PBMCs was the source of the TCR library. Concerning this clonotype: The antigen is not known.

The study's findings and limits: A reduction in accuracy may have resulted from the small sample size.

These data are also associated with another study on T cells in Graves' hyperthyroidism and ophthalmopathy.

Here the sequenced sample was peripheral blood mononuclear cells (PBMCs), taken at new diagnosis, from a patient treated with antithyroid drugs. The TCR originated in a man under 40 with Graves disease.

The CDR3 DNA follows: TGTGCCAGTTCCACAGATGTGAGTGAGCAGTTCTTC. Its translation is CASSTDVSEQFF. This sequence joins TRBV19 and TRBJ2-1; no clear D. This CDR3 has 12 amino acids. Looked up from germline, CDR1 is LNHDA and CDR2 is SQIVND (reference sequence). Trimming removed 8 bases from V and 9 bases from J, with 14 bases in between. Supplemented by reference TRBV19 and TRBJ2-1, the full variable domain reads DGGITQSPKYLFRKEGQNVTLSCEQNLNHDAMYWYRQDPGQGLRLIYYSQIVNDFQKGDIAEGYSVSREKKESFPLTVTSAQKNPTAFYLCASSTDVSEQFFGPGTRLTVL.